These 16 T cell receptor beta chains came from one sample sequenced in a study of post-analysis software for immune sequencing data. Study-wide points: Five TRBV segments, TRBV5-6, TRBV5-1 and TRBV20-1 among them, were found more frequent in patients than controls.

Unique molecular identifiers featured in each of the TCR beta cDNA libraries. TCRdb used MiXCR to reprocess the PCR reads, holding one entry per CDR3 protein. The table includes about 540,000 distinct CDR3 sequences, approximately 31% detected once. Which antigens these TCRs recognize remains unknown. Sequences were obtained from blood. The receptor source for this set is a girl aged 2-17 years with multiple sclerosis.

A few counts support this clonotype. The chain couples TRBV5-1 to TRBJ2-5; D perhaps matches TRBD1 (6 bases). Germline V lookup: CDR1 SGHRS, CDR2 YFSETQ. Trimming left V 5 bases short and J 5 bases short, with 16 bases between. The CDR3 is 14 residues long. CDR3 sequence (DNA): TGCGCCAGCAGACAGGGCGGTTTTGGCGAGACCCAGTACTTC. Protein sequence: CASRQGGFGETQYF.

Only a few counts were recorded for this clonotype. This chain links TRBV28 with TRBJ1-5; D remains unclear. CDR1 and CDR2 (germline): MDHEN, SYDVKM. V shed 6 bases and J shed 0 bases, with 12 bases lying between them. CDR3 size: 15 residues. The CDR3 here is CASSRTEFSNQPQHF. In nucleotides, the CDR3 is TGTGCCAGCAGCCGCACAGAGTTTAGCAATCAGCCCCAGCATTTT.

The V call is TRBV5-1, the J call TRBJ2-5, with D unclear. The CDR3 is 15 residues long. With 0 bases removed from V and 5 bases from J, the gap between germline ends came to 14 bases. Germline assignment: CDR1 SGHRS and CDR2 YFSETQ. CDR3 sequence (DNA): TGCGCCAGCAGCTTGGCCTCGGCAGTCCGGGAGACCCAGTACTTC. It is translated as CASSLASAVRETQYF.

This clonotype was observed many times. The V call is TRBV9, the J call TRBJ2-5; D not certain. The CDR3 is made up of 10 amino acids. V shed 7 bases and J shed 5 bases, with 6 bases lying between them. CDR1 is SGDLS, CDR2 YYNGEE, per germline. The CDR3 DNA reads TGTGCCAGCGCCAGTGAGACCCAGTACTTC. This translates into CASASETQYF.

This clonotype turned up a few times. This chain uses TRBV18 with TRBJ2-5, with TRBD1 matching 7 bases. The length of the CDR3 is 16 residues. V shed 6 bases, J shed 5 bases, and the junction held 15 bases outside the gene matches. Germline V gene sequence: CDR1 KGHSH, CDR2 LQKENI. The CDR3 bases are TGTGCCAGCTCCCAACTCAACAGGGGAATATGGGAGACCCAGTACTTC. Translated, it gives CASSQLNRGIWETQYF.

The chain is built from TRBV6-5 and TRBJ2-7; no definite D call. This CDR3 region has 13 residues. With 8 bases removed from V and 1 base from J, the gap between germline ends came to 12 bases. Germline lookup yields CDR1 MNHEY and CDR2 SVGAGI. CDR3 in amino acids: CASGISGSYEQYF. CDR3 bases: TGTGCCAGCGGGATTTCGGGTTCCTACGAGCAGTACTTC.

CDR3 amino acids: CSASSRTSGVGDIQYF. In DNA, the CDR3 is TGCAGTGCTAGTTCCCGGACTAGCGGGGTTGGGGACATTCAGTACTTC. V gene TRBV20-1 combines with J gene TRBJ2-4; 12 nucleotides line up with TRBD2. CDR1 is DFQATT and CDR2 is SNEGSKA in the germline V gene (reference sequence). There are 16 residues in the CDR3. Germline trimming cut 3 bases from V and 8 bases from J; bases unmatched to any gene: 11.

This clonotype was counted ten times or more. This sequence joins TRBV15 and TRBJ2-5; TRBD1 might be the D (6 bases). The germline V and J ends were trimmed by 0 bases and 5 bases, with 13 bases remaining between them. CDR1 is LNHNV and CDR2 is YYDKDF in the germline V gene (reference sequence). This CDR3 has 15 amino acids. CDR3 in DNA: TGTGCCACCAGCAGAGACCCGGGACACTCGGAGACCCAGTACTTC. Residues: CATSRDPGHSETQYF. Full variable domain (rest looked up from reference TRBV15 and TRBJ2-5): DAMVIQNPRYQVTQFGKPVTLSCSQTLNHNVMYWYQQKSSQAPKLLFHYYDKDFNNEADTPDNFQSRRPNTSFCFLDIRSPGLGDTAMYLCATSRDPGHSETQYFGPGTRLLVL.

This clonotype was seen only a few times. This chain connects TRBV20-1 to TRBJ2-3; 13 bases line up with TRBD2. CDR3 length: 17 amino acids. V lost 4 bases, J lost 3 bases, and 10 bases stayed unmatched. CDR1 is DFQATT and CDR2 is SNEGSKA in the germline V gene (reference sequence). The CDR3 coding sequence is TGCAGTGCTACGGGACTAGCGGGGACCCACAGGACAGATACGCAGTATTTT. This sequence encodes CSATGLAGTHRTDTQYF.

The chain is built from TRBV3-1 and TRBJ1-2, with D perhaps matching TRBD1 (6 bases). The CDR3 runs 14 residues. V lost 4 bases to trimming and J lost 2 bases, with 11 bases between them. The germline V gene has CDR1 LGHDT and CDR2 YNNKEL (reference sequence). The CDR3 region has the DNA TGTGCCAGCAGCCGCGAGGGGGTAAACTATGGCTACACCTTC. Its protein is CASSREGVNYGYTF.

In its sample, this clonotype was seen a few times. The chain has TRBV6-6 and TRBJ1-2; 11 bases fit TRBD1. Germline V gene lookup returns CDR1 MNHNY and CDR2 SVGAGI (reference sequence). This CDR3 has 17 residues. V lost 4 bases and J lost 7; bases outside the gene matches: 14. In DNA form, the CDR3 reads TGTGCCAGCAGTTTTCAACCGAGGACAGGGGGCTTGCGTGGCTACACCTTC. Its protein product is CASSFQPRTGGLRGYTF.

CDR3: CSVEDSPGTGNYEQYF. CDR3 sequence (DNA): TGCAGCGTTGAAGATTCCCCCGGGACAGGGAACTACGAGCAGTACTTC. This sequence joins TRBV29-1 and TRBJ2-7; 9 positions agree with TRBD1. Germline trimming cut 0 bases from V and 3 bases from J; bases unmatched to any gene: 9. The CDR3 spans 16 residues. Germline values: CDR1 SQVTM, CDR2 ANQGSEA.

The CDR3 DNA reads TGTGCCAGCCGACAGGGGGTCATCAATGAGCAGTTCTTC. This encodes CASRQGVINEQFF. This sequence joins TRBV12-3 or TRBV12-4 and TRBJ2-1, with 9 nucleotides matching TRBD1. The CDR3 has 13 amino acids. With V trimmed by 8 bases and J by 6 bases, 5 bases remained unmatched.

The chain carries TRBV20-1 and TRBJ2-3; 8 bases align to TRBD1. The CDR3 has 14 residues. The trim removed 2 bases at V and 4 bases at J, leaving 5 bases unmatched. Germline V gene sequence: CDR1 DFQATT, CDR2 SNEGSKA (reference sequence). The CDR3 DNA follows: TGCAGTGCTAGAAGGACAGGGATCGCAGATACGCAGTATTTT. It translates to CSARRTGIADTQYF.

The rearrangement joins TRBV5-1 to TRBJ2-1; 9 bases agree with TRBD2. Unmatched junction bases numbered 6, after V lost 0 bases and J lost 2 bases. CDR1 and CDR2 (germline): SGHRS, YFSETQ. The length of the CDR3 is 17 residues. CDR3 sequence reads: CASSLVWRGGPYNEQFF. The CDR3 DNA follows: TGCGCCAGCAGCTTGGTATGGCGGGGGGGCCCCTACAATGAGCAGTTCTTC.

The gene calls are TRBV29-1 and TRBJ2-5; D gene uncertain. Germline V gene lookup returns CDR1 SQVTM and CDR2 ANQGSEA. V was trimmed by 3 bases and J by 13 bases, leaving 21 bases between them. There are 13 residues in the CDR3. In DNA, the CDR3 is TGCAGCGTTGATCGGGCCTCTACCAATGAGCGGTACTTC. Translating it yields CSVDRASTNERYF.